This TCR beta chain was found in a study of T cell repertoires in cytomegalovirus infection. Regarding this clonotype: Its target is not known.

V lost 4 bases, J lost 3 bases, and 6 bases stayed unmatched. This CDR3 has 15 amino acids. The germline V gene has CDR1 MNHEY and CDR2 SVGAGI. TCRdb reanalysed the reads using MiXCR and keeps one entry per CDR3 protein. Among hundreds of thousands of distinct CDR3 sequences, 30% to 35% were seen once, and the ten largest hold 9.5% to 15%. Specimen: cultured CD8+ T cells from PBMCs, collected from culture after CMV antigen stimulation. This rearrangement joins TRBV6-5 to TRBJ1-1; TRBD1 matches at 9 bases. The TCR comes from a human donor in good health (CMV status not recorded). Some clones in this sample may be carry-over from other donors' samples. The CDR3 DNA sequence: TGTGCCAGCAGTTTACCCGGGACAGGGTACACTGAAGCTTTCTTT. It is translated as CASSLPGTGYTEAFF.